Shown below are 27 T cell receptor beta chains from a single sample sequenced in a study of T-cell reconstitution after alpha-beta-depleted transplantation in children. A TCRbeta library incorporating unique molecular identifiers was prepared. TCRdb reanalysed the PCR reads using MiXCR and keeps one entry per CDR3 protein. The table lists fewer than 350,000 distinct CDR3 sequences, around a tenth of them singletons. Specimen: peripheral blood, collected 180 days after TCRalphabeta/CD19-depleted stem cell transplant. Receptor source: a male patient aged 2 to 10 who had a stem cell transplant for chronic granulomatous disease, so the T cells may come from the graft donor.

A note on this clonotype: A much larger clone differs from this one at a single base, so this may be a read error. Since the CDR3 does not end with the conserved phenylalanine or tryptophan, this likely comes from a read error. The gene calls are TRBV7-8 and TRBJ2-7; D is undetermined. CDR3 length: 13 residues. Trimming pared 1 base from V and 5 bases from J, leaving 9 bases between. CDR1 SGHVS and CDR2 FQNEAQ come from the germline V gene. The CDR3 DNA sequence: TGTGCCAGCAGCTTAGAGGACCAAAACGAGCAGTACTTG. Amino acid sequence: CASSLEDQNEQYL.

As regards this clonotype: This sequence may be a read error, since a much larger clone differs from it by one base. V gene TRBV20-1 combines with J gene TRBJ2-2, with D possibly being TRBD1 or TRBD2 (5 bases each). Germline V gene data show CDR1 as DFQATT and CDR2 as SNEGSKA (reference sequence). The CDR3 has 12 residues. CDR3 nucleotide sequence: TGCAGTGCTAGATTCGGGGCCGGGGAGCTGGTTTTT. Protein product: CSARFGAGELVF.

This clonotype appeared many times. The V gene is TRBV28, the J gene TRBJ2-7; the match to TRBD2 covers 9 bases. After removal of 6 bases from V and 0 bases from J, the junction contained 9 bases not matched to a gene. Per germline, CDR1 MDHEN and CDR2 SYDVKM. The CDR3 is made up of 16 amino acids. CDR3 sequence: CASRRPGSGSSYEQYF. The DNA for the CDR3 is TGTGCCAGCAGGCGCCCAGGTAGCGGGAGCTCCTACGAGCAGTACTTC.

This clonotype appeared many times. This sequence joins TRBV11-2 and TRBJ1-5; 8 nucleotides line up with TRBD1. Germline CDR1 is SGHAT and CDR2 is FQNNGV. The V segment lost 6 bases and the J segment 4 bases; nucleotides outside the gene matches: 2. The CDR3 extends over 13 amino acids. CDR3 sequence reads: CASRGQANQPQHF. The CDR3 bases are TGTGCCAGCAGGGGACAGGCTAATCAGCCCCAGCATTTT.

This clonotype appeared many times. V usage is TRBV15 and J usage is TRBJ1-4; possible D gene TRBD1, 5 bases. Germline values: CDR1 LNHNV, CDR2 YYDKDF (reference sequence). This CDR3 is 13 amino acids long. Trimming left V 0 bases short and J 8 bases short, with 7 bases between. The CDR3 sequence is CATSRDGGEKLFF. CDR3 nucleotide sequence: TGTGCCACCAGCAGAGATGGGGGGGAAAAACTGTTTTTT.

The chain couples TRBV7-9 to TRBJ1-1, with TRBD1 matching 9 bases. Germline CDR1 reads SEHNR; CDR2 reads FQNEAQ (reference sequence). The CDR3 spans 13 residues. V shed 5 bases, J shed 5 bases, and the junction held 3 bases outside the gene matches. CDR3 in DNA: TGTGCCAGCAGCCACAGGGGGCGGACTGAAGCTTTCTTT. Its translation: CASSHRGRTEAFF.

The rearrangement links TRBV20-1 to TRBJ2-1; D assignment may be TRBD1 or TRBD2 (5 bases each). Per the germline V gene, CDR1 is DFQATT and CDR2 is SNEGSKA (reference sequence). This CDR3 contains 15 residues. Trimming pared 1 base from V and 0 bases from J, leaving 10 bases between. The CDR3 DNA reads TGCAGTGCTAGAGGGGACGCCCGCTCCTACAATGAGCAGTTCTTC. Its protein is CSARGDARSYNEQFF.

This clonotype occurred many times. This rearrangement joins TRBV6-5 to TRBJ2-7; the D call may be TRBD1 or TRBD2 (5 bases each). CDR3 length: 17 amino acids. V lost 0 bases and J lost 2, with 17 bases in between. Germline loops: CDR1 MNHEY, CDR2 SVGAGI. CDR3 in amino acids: CASSYSIRGPYPYEQYF. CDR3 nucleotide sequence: TGTGCCAGCAGTTACTCTATAAGGGGACCGTATCCCTACGAGCAGTACTTC.

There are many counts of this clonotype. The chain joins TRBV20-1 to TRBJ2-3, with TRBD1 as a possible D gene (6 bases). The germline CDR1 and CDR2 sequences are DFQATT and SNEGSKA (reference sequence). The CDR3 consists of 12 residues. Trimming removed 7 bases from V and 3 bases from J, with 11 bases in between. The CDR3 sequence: CSGWDTTDTQYF. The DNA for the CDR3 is TGCAGTGGATGGGACACAACAGATACGCAGTATTTT.

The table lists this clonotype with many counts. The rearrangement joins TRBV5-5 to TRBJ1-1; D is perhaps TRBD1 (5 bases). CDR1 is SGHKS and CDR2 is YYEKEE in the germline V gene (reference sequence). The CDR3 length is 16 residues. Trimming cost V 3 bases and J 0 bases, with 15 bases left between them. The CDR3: CASSSFFGALNTEAFF. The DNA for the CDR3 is TGTGCCAGCAGCTCCTTCTTTGGGGCCTTGAACACTGAAGCTTTCTTT.

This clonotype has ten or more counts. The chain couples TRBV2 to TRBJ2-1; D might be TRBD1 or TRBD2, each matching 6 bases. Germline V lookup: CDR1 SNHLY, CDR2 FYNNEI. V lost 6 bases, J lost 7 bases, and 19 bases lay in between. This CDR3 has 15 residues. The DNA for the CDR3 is TGTGCCAGCAGCTCGGAGGGGGTGGGTTATAATGAGCAGTTCTTC. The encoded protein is CASSSEGVGYNEQFF. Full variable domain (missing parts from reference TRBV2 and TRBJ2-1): EPEVTQTPSHQVTQMGQEVILRCVPISNHLYFYWYRQILGQKVEFLVSFYNNEISEKSEIFDDQFSVERPDGSNFTLKIRSTKLEDSAMYFCASSSEGVGYNEQFFGPGTRLTVL.

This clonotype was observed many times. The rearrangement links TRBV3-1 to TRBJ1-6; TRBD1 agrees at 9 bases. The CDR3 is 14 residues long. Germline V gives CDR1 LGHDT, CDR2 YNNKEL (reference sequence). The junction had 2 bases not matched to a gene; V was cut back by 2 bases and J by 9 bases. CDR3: CASSQRDRASPLHF. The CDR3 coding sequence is TGTGCCAGCAGCCAACGGGACAGGGCTTCACCCCTCCACTTT.

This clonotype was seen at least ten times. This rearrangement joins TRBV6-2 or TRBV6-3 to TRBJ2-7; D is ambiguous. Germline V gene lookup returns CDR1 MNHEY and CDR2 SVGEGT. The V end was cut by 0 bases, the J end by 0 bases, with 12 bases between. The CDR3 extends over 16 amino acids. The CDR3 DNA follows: TGTGCCAGCAGTTACTCGAAAGTCGACGGCTCCTACGAGCAGTACTTC. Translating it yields CASSYSKVDGSYEQYF.

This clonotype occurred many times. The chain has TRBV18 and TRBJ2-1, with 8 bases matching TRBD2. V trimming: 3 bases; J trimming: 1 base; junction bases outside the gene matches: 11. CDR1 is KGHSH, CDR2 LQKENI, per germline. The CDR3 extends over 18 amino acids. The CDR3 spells CASSPKSSGQISYNEQFF. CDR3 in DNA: TGTGCCAGCTCACCTAAGTCTAGCGGGCAAATATCCTACAATGAGCAGTTCTTC.

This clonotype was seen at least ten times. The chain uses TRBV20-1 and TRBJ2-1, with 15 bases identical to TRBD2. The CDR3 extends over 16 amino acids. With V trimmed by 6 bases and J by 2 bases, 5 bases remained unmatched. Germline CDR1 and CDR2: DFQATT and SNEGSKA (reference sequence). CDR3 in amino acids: CSAPRTSGRAYNEQFF. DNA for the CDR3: TGCAGTGCCCCCCGGACTAGCGGGAGGGCCTACAATGAGCAGTTCTTC.

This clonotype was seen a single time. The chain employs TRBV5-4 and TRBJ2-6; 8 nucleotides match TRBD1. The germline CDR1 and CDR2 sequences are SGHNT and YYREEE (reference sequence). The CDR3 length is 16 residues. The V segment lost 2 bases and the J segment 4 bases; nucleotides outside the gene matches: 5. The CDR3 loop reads CASSFGTGSGANVLTF. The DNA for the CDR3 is TGTGCCAGCAGCTTCGGGACAGGCTCCGGGGCCAACGTCCTGACTTTC.

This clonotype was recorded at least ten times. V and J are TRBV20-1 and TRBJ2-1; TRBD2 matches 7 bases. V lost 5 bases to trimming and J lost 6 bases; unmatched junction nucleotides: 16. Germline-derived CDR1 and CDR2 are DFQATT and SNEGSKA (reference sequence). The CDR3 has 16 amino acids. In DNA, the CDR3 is TGCAGTGCTCGACCACCCTTAGCGGGTGCCCTCAATGAGCAGTTCTTC. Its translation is CSARPPLAGALNEQFF.

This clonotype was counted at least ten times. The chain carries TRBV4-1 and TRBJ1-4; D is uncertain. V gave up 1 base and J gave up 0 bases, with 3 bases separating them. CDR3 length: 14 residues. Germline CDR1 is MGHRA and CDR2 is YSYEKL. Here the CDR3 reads CASSQAATNEKLFF. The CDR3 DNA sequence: TGCGCCAGCAGCCAAGCAGCAACTAATGAAAAACTGTTTTTT.

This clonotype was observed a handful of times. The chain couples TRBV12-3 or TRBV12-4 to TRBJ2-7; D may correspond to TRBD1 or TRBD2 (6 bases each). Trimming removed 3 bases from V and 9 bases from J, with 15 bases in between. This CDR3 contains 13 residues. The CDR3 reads CASSFVGGPGQYF. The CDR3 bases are TGTGCCAGCAGTTTCGTCGGGGGCCCCGGGCAGTACTTC.

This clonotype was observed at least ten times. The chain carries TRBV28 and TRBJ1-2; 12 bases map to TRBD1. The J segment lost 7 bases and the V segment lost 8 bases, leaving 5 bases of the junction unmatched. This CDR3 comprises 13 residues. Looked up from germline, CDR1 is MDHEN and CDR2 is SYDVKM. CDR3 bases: TGTGCCAGCGGGGGACAGGGGGCGCGTGGCTACACCTTC. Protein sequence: CASGGQGARGYTF.

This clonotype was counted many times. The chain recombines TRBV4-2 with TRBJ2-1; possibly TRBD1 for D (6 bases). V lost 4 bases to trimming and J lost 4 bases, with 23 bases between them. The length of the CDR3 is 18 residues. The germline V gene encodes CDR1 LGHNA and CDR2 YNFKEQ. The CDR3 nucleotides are TGTGCCAGCAGCCCTCTACAAACTACAGGGCGCAGGTACAATGAGCAGTTCTTC. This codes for CASSPLQTTGRRYNEQFF.

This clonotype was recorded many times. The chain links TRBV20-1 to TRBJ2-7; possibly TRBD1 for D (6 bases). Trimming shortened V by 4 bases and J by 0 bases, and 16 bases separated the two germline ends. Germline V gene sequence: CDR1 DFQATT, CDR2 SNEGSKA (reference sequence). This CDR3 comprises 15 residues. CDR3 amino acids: CSATYYRVGSYEQYF. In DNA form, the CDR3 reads TGCAGTGCTACATATTACAGGGTCGGCTCCTACGAGCAGTACTTC.

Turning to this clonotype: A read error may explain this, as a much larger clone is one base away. The CDR3 is CASSLALAGERTDTQYF. The CDR3, as DNA: TGTGCCAGCAGCTTAGCCCTAGCGGGGGAGCGCACAGATACGCAGTATTTT. V and J are TRBV7-2 and TRBJ2-3; TRBD2 aligns across 10 bases. The CDR3 totals 17 residues. Germline loops: CDR1 SGHTA, CDR2 FQGNSA. Trimming removed 0 bases from V and 1 base from J; junction bases left unmatched: 4.

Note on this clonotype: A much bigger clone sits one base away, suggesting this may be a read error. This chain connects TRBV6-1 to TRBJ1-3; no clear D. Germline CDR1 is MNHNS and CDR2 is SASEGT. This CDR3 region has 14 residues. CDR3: CDSSPQPHKETIYF. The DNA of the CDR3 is TGTGACAGCAGTCCCCAGCCACACAAGGAGACCATATATTTT.

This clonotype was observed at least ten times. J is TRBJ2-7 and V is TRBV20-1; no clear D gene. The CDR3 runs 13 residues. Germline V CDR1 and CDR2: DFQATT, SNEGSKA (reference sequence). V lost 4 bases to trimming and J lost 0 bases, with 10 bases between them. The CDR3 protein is CSAITRSSYEQYF. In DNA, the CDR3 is TGCAGTGCTATTACCAGGAGCTCCTACGAGCAGTACTTC.

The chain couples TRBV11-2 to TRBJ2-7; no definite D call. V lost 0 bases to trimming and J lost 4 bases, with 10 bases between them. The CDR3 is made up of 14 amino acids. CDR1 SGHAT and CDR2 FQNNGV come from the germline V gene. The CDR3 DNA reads TGTGCCAGCAGCTTAGATGGGTCGTGGTACGAGCAGTACTTC. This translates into CASSLDGSWYEQYF. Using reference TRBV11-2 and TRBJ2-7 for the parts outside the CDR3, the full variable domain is EAGVAQSPRYKIIEKRQSVAFWCNPISGHATLYWYQQILGQGPKLLIQFQNNGVVDDSQLPKDRFSAERLKGVDSTLKIQPAKLEDSAVYLCASSLDGSWYEQYFGPGTRLTVT.

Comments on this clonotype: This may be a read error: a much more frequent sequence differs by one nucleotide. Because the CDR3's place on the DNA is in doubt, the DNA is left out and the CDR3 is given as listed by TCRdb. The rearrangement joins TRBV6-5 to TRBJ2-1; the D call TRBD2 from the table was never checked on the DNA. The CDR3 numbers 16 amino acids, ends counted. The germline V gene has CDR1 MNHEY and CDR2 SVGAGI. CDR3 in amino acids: CASSSVAGGADNEQVF.